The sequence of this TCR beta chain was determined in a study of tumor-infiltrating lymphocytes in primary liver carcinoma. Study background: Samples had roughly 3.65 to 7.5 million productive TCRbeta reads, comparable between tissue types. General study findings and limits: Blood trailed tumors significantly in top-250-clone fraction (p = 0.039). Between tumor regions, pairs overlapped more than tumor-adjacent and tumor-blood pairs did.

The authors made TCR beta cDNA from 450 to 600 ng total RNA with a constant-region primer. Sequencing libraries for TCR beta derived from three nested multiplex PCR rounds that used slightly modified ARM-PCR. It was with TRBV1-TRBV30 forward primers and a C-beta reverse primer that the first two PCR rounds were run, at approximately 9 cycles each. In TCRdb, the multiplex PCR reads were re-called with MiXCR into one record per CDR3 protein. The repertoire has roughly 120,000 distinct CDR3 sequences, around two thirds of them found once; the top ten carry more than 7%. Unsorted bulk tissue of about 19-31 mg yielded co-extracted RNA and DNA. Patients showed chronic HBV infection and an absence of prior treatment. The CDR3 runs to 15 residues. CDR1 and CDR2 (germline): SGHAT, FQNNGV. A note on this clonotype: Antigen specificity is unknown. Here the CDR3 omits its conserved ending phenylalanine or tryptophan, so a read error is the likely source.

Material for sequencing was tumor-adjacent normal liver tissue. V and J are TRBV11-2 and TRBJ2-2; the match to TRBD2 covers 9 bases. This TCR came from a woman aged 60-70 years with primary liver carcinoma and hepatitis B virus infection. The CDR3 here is CASSLGLAGPGELFL. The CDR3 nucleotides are TGTGCCAGCAGCTTAGGGCTAGCGGGACCCGGAGAGCTGTTTCTT.